The next 30 T cell receptor beta chains were all read from a single sample in a study of T-cell reconstitution after alpha-beta-depleted transplantation in children. Unique molecular identifiers tagged the TCRbeta library. MiXCR, run by TCRdb on the PCR reads, gives a single entry per CDR3 protein. The data hold about 170,000 distinct CDR3 sequences, with around 10% observed a single time. The sample here was PBMCs, taken before TCRalphabeta/CD19-depleted stem cell transplant. These receptors were taken from a boy aged 2 to 10 with acute myeloid leukemia, due to receive a stem cell transplant.

Many counts were recorded for this clonotype. CDR3 nucleotide sequence: TGCAGCGTAGAGGGGGTATTGGAGACCCAGTACTTC. This sequence encodes CSVEGVLETQYF. The chain couples TRBV29-1 to TRBJ2-5; D might be TRBD1 (6 bases). The CDR3 sequence is 12 residues long. V dropped 6 bases and J dropped 5 bases, with 13 bases sitting between them. Germline CDR1 is SQVTM and CDR2 is ANQGSEA.

This clonotype has ten or more counts. CDR3 residues: CSVDSPGTGGIETQYF. As DNA, the CDR3 is TGCAGCGTTGATTCTCCCGGGACAGGGGGGATAGAGACCCAGTACTTC. This chain links TRBV29-1 with TRBJ2-5; TRBD1 aligns across 11 bases. The trim removed 3 bases at V and 4 bases at J, leaving 10 bases unmatched. The CDR3 is made up of 16 amino acids. Looked up from germline, CDR1 is SQVTM and CDR2 is ANQGSEA. The entire variable domain, with the rest obtained from reference TRBV29-1 and TRBJ2-5, is as follows: SAVISQKPSRDICQRGTSLTIQCQVDSQVTMMFWYRQQPGQSLTLIATANQGSEATYESGFVIDKFPISRPNLTFSTLTVSNMSPEDSSIYLCSVDSPGTGGIETQYFGPGTRLLVL.

Regarding this clonotype: A read error may explain this, as a much larger clone is one base away. V is TRBV10-2 and J is TRBJ1-1; no clear D. Germline CDR1 reads WSHSY; CDR2 reads SAAADI. This CDR3 contains 12 residues. V lost 7 bases, J lost 2 bases, and 8 bases lay in between. CDR3 coding DNA: TGCGCCAGCACTCCGGGAAACACTGAAGCTTTCTTT. Translation gives CASTPGNTEAFF.

This clonotype has ten or more counts. Here the CDR3 DNA reads TGCGCCAGCAGCTACTCCACTGGCCCCATGGGGGAGCAGTACTTC. Translation: CASSYSTGPMGEQYF. The chain joins TRBV5-1 to TRBJ2-7; no definite D call. This CDR3 has 15 residues. From germline, CDR1 is SGHRS and CDR2 YFSETQ. Trimming shortened V by 3 bases and J by 7 bases, and 20 bases separated the two germline ends.

This clonotype was picked up many times. The chain has TRBV20-1 and TRBJ2-5; tentative D call: TRBD2 (7 bases). The CDR3 length is 16 residues. Germline loops: CDR1 DFQATT, CDR2 SNEGSKA (reference sequence). V was clipped by 3 bases and J by 5 bases, with 22 bases between them. The CDR3 DNA reads as TGCAGTGCTAGTGACTCGGGGCGGGGGCTAGGGGAGACCCAGTACTTC. This sequence encodes CSASDSGRGLGETQYF.

This clonotype was observed at least ten times. The rearrangement joins TRBV6-2 or TRBV6-3 to TRBJ2-5, with D unresolved. The CDR3 runs 15 residues. V was clipped by 2 bases and J by 1 base, with 11 bases between them. Per the germline V gene, CDR1 is MNHEY and CDR2 is SVGEGT. The CDR3 sequence is CASSYTDGFQETQYF. CDR3 nucleotide sequence: TGTGCCAGCAGTTACACAGACGGCTTCCAAGAGACCCAGTACTTC.

This clonotype was counted a few times. This chain uses TRBV20-1 with TRBJ2-5; 8 nucleotides match TRBD2. CDR3 length: 13 residues. In germline, CDR1 is DFQATT, CDR2 SNEGSKA (reference sequence). V lost 6 bases, J lost 7 bases, and 10 bases stayed unmatched. The CDR3 region is CSAIAGLGGTQYF. CDR3 bases: TGCAGTGCAATAGCGGGACTGGGTGGGACCCAGTACTTC.

The rearrangement uses TRBV6-1 and TRBJ1-2; 9 bases map to TRBD1. The CDR3 contains 14 residues. Germline V CDR1 and CDR2: MNHNS, SASEGT. J lost 5 bases, V lost 6 bases, and 7 bases had no gene match. The CDR3, as DNA: TGTGCCAGCAGCACACAGGGGGCCGGTTATGGCTACACCTTC. This encodes CASSTQGAGYGYTF.

The table lists this clonotype with a few counts. V and J are TRBV3-1 and TRBJ2-7, with D unclear. Germline assignment: CDR1 LGHDT and CDR2 YNNKEL (reference sequence). The CDR3 runs 13 residues. V lost 3 bases, J lost 6 bases, and 12 bases lay in between. CDR3 DNA sequence: TGTGCCAGCAGCCACAGTTTATTTCCCGAGCAGTACTTC. This codes for CASSHSLFPEQYF.

Of note for this clonotype: A clone one base away is much larger, so this may be a read error. This sequence joins TRBV6-4 and TRBJ2-3, with D perhaps given as TRBD1 or TRBD2 (5 bases each). The germline V gene encodes CDR1 MRHNA and CDR2 SNTAGT. This CDR3 region has 13 residues. The CDR3, as DNA: TGTGCCAGCAGTGACGGGGGAGTTGATAGGCAGTATTTT. Translated: CASSDGGVDRQYF.

Many counts were recorded for this clonotype. V is TRBV15 and J is TRBJ1-6; TRBD1 might be the D (5 bases). This CDR3 has 17 residues. Germline loops: CDR1 LNHNV, CDR2 YYDKDF (reference sequence). Trimming removed 0 bases from V and 8 bases from J, with 17 bases in between. The CDR3 loop reads CATSRENRDLGHSPLHF. The DNA of the CDR3 is TGTGCCACCAGCAGAGAAAACCGGGACCTTGGACATTCACCCCTCCACTTT.

There are many counts of this clonotype. The V and J genes are TRBV2 and TRBJ2-5, with TRBD2 as a possible D gene (5 bases). The germline V gene encodes CDR1 SNHLY and CDR2 FYNNEI. The CDR3 totals 12 residues. For the CDR3, the DNA is TGTGCAGTCATACGGGGACAAGAGACCCAGTACTTC. Its protein product is CAVIRGQETQYF.

This clonotype appeared many times. This rearrangement joins TRBV5-1 to TRBJ2-1; the D gene is possibly TRBD2 (5 bases). Between the trimmed V and J ends, which lost 4 bases and 4 bases, there was a span of 12 bases. Germline V CDR1 and CDR2: SGHRS, YFSETQ. The CDR3 length is 14 residues. DNA for the CDR3: TGCGCCAGCAGCCACCTAGGAGGATACAATGAGCAGTTCTTC. It codes for CASSHLGGYNEQFF. Looking up the rest from reference TRBV5-1 and TRBJ2-1 gives the full variable domain: KAGVTQTPRYLIKTRGQQVTLSCSPISGHRSVSWYQQTPGQGLQFLFEYFSETQRNKGNFPGRFSGRQFSNSRSEMNVSTLELGDSALYLCASSHLGGYNEQFFGPGTRLTVL.

This clonotype was counted many times. The rearrangement joins TRBV20-1 to TRBJ2-3; 9 bases align to TRBD2. Germline CDR1 and CDR2: DFQATT and SNEGSKA (reference sequence). The CDR3 loop spans 18 amino acids. V shed 6 bases, J shed 0 bases, and the junction held 16 bases outside the gene matches. As DNA, the CDR3 is TGCAGTGCCCAAGGAGGGGGACAGCGGGAGGCTAGCACAGATACGCAGTATTTT. Translating gives CSAQGGGQREASTDTQYF.

The J gene is TRBJ1-2, the V gene TRBV5-4; D gene uncertain. The CDR3 sequence is 14 residues long. Germline V gene sequence: CDR1 SGHNT, CDR2 YYREEE (reference sequence). V lost 1 base and J lost 4, with 11 bases in between. CDR3 residues: CASSLSQEVYGYTF. The CDR3 DNA reads TGTGCCAGCAGCTTGTCCCAGGAGGTCTATGGCTACACCTTC.

This clonotype was seen ten or more times. Here the CDR3 reads CASRVQVTGELFF. In DNA, the CDR3 is TGTGCCAGCAGGGTACAAGTCACCGGGGAGCTGTTTTTT. The V call is TRBV12-3 or TRBV12-4, the J call TRBJ2-2, with D unclear. The CDR3 length is 13 residues. Trimming left V 6 bases short and J 4 bases short, with 9 bases between.

This clonotype has a count of ten or more. V usage is TRBV20-1 and J usage is TRBJ2-1; 9 nucleotides match TRBD2. The ends lost 1 base at V and 2 bases at J; junction bases unmatched: 3. Germline V CDR1 and CDR2: DFQATT, SNEGSKA (reference sequence). The CDR3 spans 15 residues. The CDR3, as DNA: TGCAGTGCTAGAGGAGGCGGGAGGGCCTACAATGAGCAGTTCTTC. It translates to CSARGGGRAYNEQFF.

This clonotype was recorded many times. The chain recombines TRBV7-9 with TRBJ2-2; D remains unclear. Germline CDR1 is SEHNR and CDR2 is FQNEAQ (reference sequence). This CDR3 has 14 residues. Trimming stripped 1 base from V and 3 bases from J, with 6 bases between. CDR3 region: CASSLVLDTGELFF. CDR3 DNA: TGTGCCAGCAGCTTAGTTCTAGACACCGGGGAGCTGTTTTTT.

In its sample, this clonotype was seen many times. This sequence joins TRBV27 and TRBJ1-1; D is uncertain. CDR3 length equals 14 residues. CDR1 is MNHEY, CDR2 SMNVEV, per germline (reference sequence). The V and J ends lost 3 bases and 7 bases respectively, with 15 bases between them. The CDR3 nucleotides read TGTGCCAGCAGTTTTTTTCCTCAGCCATTTGAAGCTTTCTTT. This translates into CASSFFPQPFEAFF.

This clonotype was counted ten times or more. The rearrangement uses TRBV5-1 and TRBJ1-5; the match to TRBD1 covers 8 bases. The CDR3 loop spans 16 amino acids. CDR1 SGHRS and CDR2 YFSETQ come from the germline V gene. The ends lost 0 bases at V and 5 bases at J; junction bases unmatched: 7. CDR3 sequence reads: CASSLGAGGSHQPQHF. CDR3 coding DNA: TGCGCCAGCAGCTTGGGTGCAGGGGGCTCCCATCAGCCCCAGCATTTT. The full variable domain, with the rest looked up from reference TRBV5-1 and TRBJ1-5, is KAGVTQTPRYLIKTRGQQVTLSCSPISGHRSVSWYQQTPGQGLQFLFEYFSETQRNKGNFPGRFSGRQFSNSRSEMNVSTLELGDSALYLCASSLGAGGSHQPQHFGDGTRLSIL.

The gene calls are TRBV5-6 and TRBJ2-5, with no clear D. Trimming stripped 0 bases from V and 2 bases from J, with 14 bases between. The CDR3 contains 16 residues. Germline-derived CDR1 and CDR2 are SGHDT and YYEEEE. This CDR3 reads CASSLEARLGQETQYF. Here the CDR3 DNA reads TGTGCCAGCAGCTTGGAAGCCCGCCTGGGGCAAGAGACCCAGTACTTC.

This clonotype was observed many times. This chain links TRBV7-3 with TRBJ2-1, with 7 bases matching TRBD2. Germline lookup yields CDR1 SGHTA and CDR2 FQGTGA. The CDR3 consists of 15 residues. V dropped 0 bases and J dropped 8; count of bases not matched to a gene: 7. This CDR3 is CASSLTGGSRDEQFF. CDR3 coding DNA: TGTGCCAGCAGCTTAACTGGCGGGAGTCGGGATGAGCAGTTCTTC.

This clonotype appeared many times. V and J are TRBV3-1 and TRBJ2-1, with TRBD2 matching 10 bases. Germline CDR1 LGHDT, CDR2 YNNKEL (reference sequence). The CDR3 runs 16 residues. Losses at the gene ends were 1 base for V and 7 bases for J; bases not matched to a gene: 7. CDR3 sequence: CASSQVLAGGRNEQFF. The CDR3 DNA follows: TGTGCCAGCAGCCAAGTTTTAGCGGGGGGCAGGAATGAGCAGTTCTTC.

Many counts were recorded for this clonotype. The CDR3 spells CSADSGSTDTQYF. The CDR3 DNA reads TGCAGTGCCGATAGCGGGTCCACAGATACGCAGTATTTT. The J gene is TRBJ2-3, the V gene TRBV20-1; TRBD2 aligns across 7 bases. J lost 2 bases, V lost 6 bases, and 5 bases had no gene match. The V gene's germline CDR1 is DFQATT and CDR2 SNEGSKA (reference sequence). The CDR3 covers 13 residues.

The sample holds many counts of this clonotype. The chain has TRBV29-1 and TRBJ2-1, with 8 bases identical to TRBD2. Germline values: CDR1 SQVTM, CDR2 ANQGSEA. J lost 2 bases, V lost 0 bases, and 3 bases had no gene match. The CDR3 is made up of 15 amino acids. As DNA, the CDR3 is TGCAGCGTTGAAGATCAAGCGGGAGCCTACAATGAGCAGTTCTTC. Residues: CSVEDQAGAYNEQFF.

This clonotype was counted at least ten times. The V and J genes are TRBV4-1 and TRBJ1-2, with D possibly being TRBD1 (5 bases). V dropped 3 bases and J dropped 8 bases, with 19 bases sitting between them. From germline, CDR1 is MGHRA and CDR2 YSYEKL. The CDR3 length is 15 residues. Here the CDR3 DNA reads TGCGCCAGCAGCCACGCCGTGAGGGACCCTCAAGGCTACACCTTC. Residues: CASSHAVRDPQGYTF.

This clonotype was seen ten or more times. This chain joins TRBV5-5 and TRBJ2-1, with 8 bases matching TRBD1. CDR3 length: 15 residues. Germline V lookup: CDR1 SGHKS, CDR2 YYEKEE (reference sequence). Germline trimming cut 5 bases from V and 0 bases from J; bases unmatched to any gene: 4. CDR3 nucleotide sequence: TGTGCCAGCAGGAGTACAGGGGGCTCCTACAATGAGCAGTTCTTC. It codes for CASRSTGGSYNEQFF.

This clonotype was seen repeatedly, ten times or more. This rearrangement joins TRBV28 to TRBJ1-1; the D gene is possibly TRBD1 (6 bases). CDR1 MDHEN and CDR2 SYDVKM come from the germline V gene. The CDR3 spans 14 residues. Trimming took 2 bases from V and 4 from J, leaving 11 bases between them. The CDR3 protein is CASSLPGGGTEAFF. CDR3 bases: TGTGCCAGCAGTTTACCCGGAGGGGGCACTGAAGCTTTCTTT.

The chain has TRBV7-2 and TRBJ2-1; D is uncertain. V dropped 1 base and J dropped 4 bases, with 11 bases sitting between them. The CDR3 consists of 15 residues. CDR1 is SGHTA and CDR2 is FQGNSA in the germline V gene. The CDR3, as DNA: TGTGCCAGCAGCTTAGTATCAGATGGGTACAATGAGCAGTTCTTC. Translating it yields CASSLVSDGYNEQFF.

This clonotype occurred many times. The chain couples TRBV7-9 to TRBJ2-7, with TRBD2 as a possible D gene (6 bases). The CDR3 is 16 residues long. Germline values: CDR1 SEHNR, CDR2 FQNEAQ (reference sequence). The V and J ends lost 1 base and 5 bases respectively, with 18 bases between them. This CDR3 reads CASSLGIGGLVDEQYF. CDR3 coding DNA: TGTGCCAGCAGCTTAGGTATCGGAGGGCTGGTGGACGAGCAGTACTTC.